The clone carrying this T cell receptor beta chain showed up many times. Its antigen is currently unknown. The data belong to a study of breast tumors, draining lymph nodes, adjacent tissues. Whole-study findings and limits: The lymph node origin of tumor T cells was framed as consistent with a hypothesis, not demonstrated. Luminal-like breast cancer showed significantly higher tumor–nontumor repertoire similarity than basal-like. Data fit most tumor T cells coming from lymph node, expanding in tumor. Tumors had less TCR diversity than lymph nodes, more than nontumor tissue.

In germline, CDR1 is SGHTA, CDR2 FQGNSA. The CDR3 has 15 residues. V gave up 2 bases and J gave up 1 base, with 11 bases separating them. The lymph nodes were axillary draining lymph nodes from breast cancer patients. From the multiplex PCR reads, TCRdb called clonotypes with MiXCR, one entry per CDR3 protein. Among more than 200,000 distinct CDR3 sequences listed, approximately 30% were seen once. The V call is TRBV7-2, the J call TRBJ2-5, with a weak D call TRBD1 (5 bases). The sequenced sample consisted of axillary lymph node tissue. This TCR was recovered from a female donor with breast cancer. Some clones in this sample may be carry-over from other donors' samples. Here the CDR3 reads CASSLSLGLQETQYF. CDR3 in DNA: TGTGCCAGCAGCTTAAGTTTGGGGCTCCAAGAGACCCAGTACTTC.